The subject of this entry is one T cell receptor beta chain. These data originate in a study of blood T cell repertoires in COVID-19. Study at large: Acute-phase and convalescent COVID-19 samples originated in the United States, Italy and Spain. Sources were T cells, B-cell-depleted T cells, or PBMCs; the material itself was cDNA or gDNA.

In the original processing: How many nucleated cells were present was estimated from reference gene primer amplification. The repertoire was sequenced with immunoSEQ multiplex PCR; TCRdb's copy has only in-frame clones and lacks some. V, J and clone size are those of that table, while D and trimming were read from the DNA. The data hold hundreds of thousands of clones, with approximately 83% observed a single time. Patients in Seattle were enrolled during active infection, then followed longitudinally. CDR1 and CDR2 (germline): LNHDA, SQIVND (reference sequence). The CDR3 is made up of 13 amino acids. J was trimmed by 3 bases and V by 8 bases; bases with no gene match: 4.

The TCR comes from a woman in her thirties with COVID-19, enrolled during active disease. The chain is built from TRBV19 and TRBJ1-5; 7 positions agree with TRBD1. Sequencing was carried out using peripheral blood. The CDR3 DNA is TGTGCCAGTTCCGACAGGGACAATCAGCCCCAGCATTTT. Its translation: CASSDRDNQPQHF.